The next 28 T cell receptor beta chains were all read from a single sample in a study of spatial heterogeneity in lung cancer. The time point was: sample taken at primary tumor resection. TCRdb analysed the 5' RACE reads with MiXCR anew, one entry per CDR3 protein. The table shows fewer than 18,000 distinct CDR3 sequences, with 3.6% occurring only once. Sequencing used normal lung tissue next to the tumor, obtained at surgery. The source of these receptors is a male donor with early-stage non-small cell lung cancer.

This clonotype occurred many times. This beta chain was picked up by a library intended for alpha chains and is off target, so its count carries little meaning. The V gene is TRBV11-2, the J gene TRBJ2-3; possible D gene TRBD2, 5 bases. The V and J ends lost 7 bases and 0 bases respectively, with 17 bases between them. CDR3 length: 16 amino acids. CDR1 SGHAT and CDR2 FQNNGV come from the germline V gene. This chain's CDR3 is CASKAALAGSTDTQYF. In DNA form, the CDR3 reads TGTGCCAGCAAGGCCGCTCTAGCTGGTAGCACAGATACGCAGTATTTT. Full variable domain (rest looked up from reference TRBV11-2 and TRBJ2-3): EAGVAQSPRYKIIEKRQSVAFWCNPISGHATLYWYQQILGQGPKLLIQFQNNGVVDDSQLPKDRFSAERLKGVDSTLKIQPAKLEDSAVYLCASKAALAGSTDTQYFGPGTRLTVL.

This clonotype occurred many times. This beta chain appears as a stray read in a library generated for alpha chains; its size is not informative. The V and J genes are TRBV14 and TRBJ2-7; D is perhaps TRBD1 (6 bases). Germline lookup yields CDR1 SGHDN and CDR2 FVKESK. CDR3 length: 17 amino acids. V was cut by 4 bases and J by 5 bases, with 24 bases left in between. CDR3 DNA: TGTGCCAGCAGCCTATACCCTCCGGGACAAGCCTTCCACGAGCAGTACTTC. Translated: CASSLYPPGQAFHEQYF.

This clonotype was picked up many times. The size of this beta chain means little, since it is a stray read in a library made for alpha chains. The chain combines TRBV6-2 or TRBV6-3 with TRBJ2-2; 8 nucleotides match TRBD2. Trimming at V came to 5 bases and at J to 13 bases, leaving 12 bases not matched to a gene. The CDR3 loop spans 14 amino acids. Germline V gene data show CDR1 as MNHEY and CDR2 as SVGEGT. The CDR3 DNA sequence: TGTGCCAGCAGTCCAGCGGGAGCGGGAGTAGGGCTGTTTTTT. Encoded protein: CASSPAGAGVGLFF.

This clonotype was observed many times. The library was prepared for alpha chains; this beta chain is a stray read, so its frequency means little. This chain links TRBV24-1 with TRBJ2-3; D is perhaps TRBD2 (6 bases). The length of the CDR3 is 20 residues. V dropped 1 base and J dropped 2 bases, with 24 bases sitting between them. Germline values: CDR1 KGHDR, CDR2 SFDVKD. In nucleotides, the CDR3 is TGTGCCACCAGTGATTTTCGGATGGGACCGGGAGTCGGGACCACAGATACGCAGTATTTT. It specifies CATSDFRMGPGVGTTDTQYF.

By frequency in the sample, this clonotype is medium-sized. This beta chain lies outside the target of a library built for alpha chains; its clone size means little. This chain connects TRBV18 to TRBJ2-2; no clear D gene. The germline V gene has CDR1 KGHSH and CDR2 LQKENI. Trimming left V 2 bases short and J 0 bases short, with 7 bases between. This CDR3 spans 15 amino acids. In DNA form, the CDR3 reads TGTGCCAGCTCACCAGTCACAGCGAACACCGGGGAGCTGTTTTTT. This codes for CASSPVTANTGELFF.

This clonotype appeared many times. With the library built for alpha chains, this beta chain is off target and its frequency is not meaningful. The rearrangement links TRBV7-2 to TRBJ2-3; TRBD2 agrees at 15 bases. The V segment lost 1 base and the J segment 6 bases; nucleotides outside the gene matches: 2. The CDR3 length is 16 residues. In germline, CDR1 is SGHTA, CDR2 FQGNSA. CDR3 DNA: TGTGCCAGCAGCTTAGTAGGACTAGCGGGAGGGGATACGCAGTATTTT. Amino acids: CASSLVGLAGGDTQYF. The whole variable domain, filled in from reference TRBV7-2 and TRBJ2-3, reads GAGVSQSPSNKVTEKGKDVELRCDPISGHTALYWYRQSLGQGLEFLIYFQGNSAPDKSGLPSDRFSAERTGGSVSTLTIQRTQQEDSAVYLCASSLVGLAGGDTQYFGPGTRLTVL.

This clonotype was found many times. Since the library was made to target alpha chains, this beta chain is a stray read and its abundance is not meaningful. The V call is TRBV5-1, the J call TRBJ2-2; 8 nucleotides match TRBD2. Germline CDR1 is SGHRS and CDR2 is YFSETQ. The trim removed 7 bases at V and 4 bases at J, leaving 6 bases unmatched. The CDR3 consists of 14 residues. The CDR3, as DNA: TGCGCCAGCCAGGGAGCGGGAGTCACCGGGGAGCTGTTTTTT. This sequence encodes CASQGAGVTGELFF.

Many counts were recorded for this clonotype. The library was designed around alpha chains, so this beta chain is a stray read whose abundance carries little weight. The CDR3 spells CSARPLAGGTGELFF. Written as DNA, the CDR3 is TGCAGTGCTAGACCTTTAGCGGGAGGCACCGGGGAGCTGTTTTTT. V gene TRBV20-1 combines with J gene TRBJ2-2, with 10 nucleotides matching TRBD2. The germline CDR1 and CDR2 sequences are DFQATT and SNEGSKA (reference sequence). This CDR3 is built from 15 residues. J gave up 4 bases and V 2 bases, and 4 bases lay outside the gene matches.

This clonotype was detected ten times or more. Found in a library prepared for alpha chains, this beta chain is an off-target read, and its abundance has little meaning. CDR3 DNA: TGTGCCATCAACGGATCGTCCTACGAGCAGTACTTC. Its translation is CAINGSSYEQYF. J is TRBJ2-7 and V is TRBV10-3; D not resolved. Per germline, CDR1 ENHRY and CDR2 SYGVKD. This CDR3 region has 12 residues. V dropped 7 bases and J dropped 1 base, with 8 bases sitting between them.

This clonotype has at least ten counts. This beta chain slipped into a library made for alpha chains as a stray read, so its size is not meaningful. This sequence joins TRBV15 and TRBJ2-3; TRBD1 matches 9 bases. The trim removed 1 base at V and 6 bases at J, leaving 8 bases unmatched. The CDR3 length is 16 residues. Per germline, CDR1 LNHNV and CDR2 YYDKDF (reference sequence). The CDR3 DNA is TGTGCCACCAGCAGAGGGACCGGGACAGGGAGGGATACGCAGTATTTT. Protein: CATSRGTGTGRDTQYF.

This clonotype was seen at least ten times. With the library built for alpha chains, this beta chain is off target and its frequency is not meaningful. V is TRBV5-1 and J is TRBJ2-3; D not resolved. The germline CDR1 and CDR2 sequences are SGHRS and YFSETQ. The CDR3 has 15 residues. Trimming left V 4 bases short and J 0 bases short, with 12 bases between. CDR3: CASSPRTSSTDTQYF. Here the CDR3 DNA reads TGCGCCAGCAGCCCTAGAACCTCTAGCACAGATACGCAGTATTTT.

This clonotype was seen repeatedly, ten times or more. Within a library made for alpha chains, this beta chain is off target, and its count is uninformative. This sequence joins TRBV20-1 and TRBJ2-1; D not certain. CDR3 length: 12 residues. CDR1 and CDR2 (germline): DFQATT, SNEGSKA (reference sequence). The V and J ends lost 6 bases and 8 bases respectively, with 14 bases between them. Written as DNA, the CDR3 is TGCAGTGCCTCCCGGAGAGGCGATGAGCAGTTCTTC. The encoded protein is CSASRRGDEQFF.

This clonotype was counted at least ten times. This beta chain is a stray sequence in a library constructed for alpha chains; its clone size is not meaningful. The chain links TRBV20-1 to TRBJ1-1; TRBD1 might be the D (6 bases). This CDR3 spans 14 amino acids. The V end was cut by 5 bases, the J end by 0 bases, with 13 bases between. Germline values: CDR1 DFQATT, CDR2 SNEGSKA (reference sequence). CDR3 DNA sequence: TGCAGTGCTTCAAAACAGGGCATGAACACTGAAGCTTTCTTT. This translates into CSASKQGMNTEAFF.

This clonotype was observed at least ten times. The library was built for alpha chains, so this beta chain is an off-target read and its size means little. The rearrangement links TRBV12-3 or TRBV12-4 to TRBJ1-5; D is possibly TRBD1 (5 bases). The CDR3 spans 14 residues. Trimming shortened V by 4 bases and J by 0 bases, and 7 bases separated the two germline ends. As DNA, the CDR3 is TGTGCCAGCAGTTGGGGGTTTAGCAATCAGCCCCAGCATTTT. It encodes CASSWGFSNQPQHF.

This clonotype was recorded many times. With the library built for alpha chains, this beta chain is off target and its frequency is not meaningful. The V gene is TRBV20-1, the J gene TRBJ2-3; no clear D gene. Trimming stripped 2 bases from V and 1 base from J, with 7 bases between. The germline gives CDR1 DFQATT, CDR2 SNEGSKA (reference sequence). CDR3 length: 13 amino acids. CDR3 amino acids: CSARLSGTDTQYF. Here the CDR3 DNA reads TGCAGTGCTAGACTATCCGGCACAGATACGCAGTATTTT.

Ten or more counts support this clonotype. This beta chain is an unintended read in a library built for alpha chains; its size means little. The V call is TRBV21-1, the J call TRBJ2-7. TRBV21-1 is a documented pseudogene. The CDR3 loop spans 14 amino acids. CDR3 nucleotides: TGTGCCAGCAGCAAAGGAGCAGCTTCCTACGAGCAGTACTTC. Amino acid sequence: CASSKGAASYEQYF.

This clonotype has ten or more counts. Because the library targeted alpha chains, this beta chain is an off-target read whose size means little. This sequence joins TRBV6-1 and TRBJ2-1; D might be TRBD2 (6 bases). The length of the CDR3 is 15 residues. The V end lost 6 bases, the J end lost 2 bases, and 14 bases lay between the germline ends. Germline V gene data show CDR1 as MNHNS and CDR2 as SASEGT. Here the CDR3 reads CASSGRTNPYNEQFF. CDR3 in DNA: TGTGCCAGCAGCGGACGGACTAACCCCTACAATGAGCAGTTCTTC.

This clonotype came up many times. In a library made to pick up alpha chains, this beta chain is a stray read with a size that means little. The V call is TRBV27, the J call TRBJ2-7; D is undetermined. V was trimmed by 0 bases and J by 6 bases, leaving 15 bases between them. Germline values: CDR1 MNHEY, CDR2 SMNVEV (reference sequence). The CDR3 sequence is 15 residues long. CDR3 coding DNA: TGTGCCAGCAGTTTATCGAGGTCCGGGTTTCTCGAGCAGTACTTC. It yields the protein CASSLSRSGFLEQYF.

This clonotype qualifies as medium-sized. This beta chain was picked up by a library intended for alpha chains and is off target, so its count carries little meaning. This sequence joins TRBV21-1 and TRBJ1-5; TRBD1 reflects the table's D call only, with no check against the DNA. TRBV21-1 is a pseudogene segment. This CDR3 spans 13 amino acids. The CDR3 here is CASRHRGCQPQHF. The DNA of the CDR3 is TGTGCCAGCCGACACCGGGGTTGTCAGCCCCAGCATTTT.

This clonotype was found many times. This beta chain is a stray read from a library made for alpha chains; its abundance is not meaningful. This chain joins TRBV11-2 and TRBJ2-5, with 15 bases fitting TRBD2. J was trimmed by 2 bases and V by 3 bases; bases with no gene match: 1. Germline values: CDR1 SGHAT, CDR2 FQNNGV. The length of the CDR3 is 16 residues. The CDR3 nucleotides read TGTGCCAGCAGCTTCGGGACTAGCGGGGGGCAAGAGACCCAGTACTTC. It codes for CASSFGTSGGQETQYF.

Ten or more counts support this clonotype. Found in a library prepared for alpha chains, this beta chain is an off-target read, and its abundance has little meaning. The rearrangement joins TRBV4-1 to TRBJ1-1, with TRBD1 identical over 7 bases. The junction had 7 bases not matched to a gene; V was cut back by 0 bases and J by 6 bases. Per germline, CDR1 MGHRA and CDR2 YSYEKL. This CDR3 spans 15 amino acids. CDR3 loop: CASSQDEQGFAEAFF. DNA of the CDR3: TGCGCCAGCAGCCAAGATGAACAGGGGTTTGCTGAAGCTTTCTTT.

This clonotype was seen many times. The library was prepared for alpha chains; this beta chain is a stray read, so its frequency means little. V is TRBV5-1 and J is TRBJ2-4; TRBD1 agrees at 7 bases. V lost 4 bases, J lost 0 bases, and 7 bases stayed unmatched. The length of the CDR3 is 16 residues. Looked up from germline, CDR1 is SGHRS and CDR2 is YFSETQ. This CDR3 reads CASSGGTEIAKNIQYF. CDR3 nucleotides: TGCGCCAGCAGCGGTGGGACAGAAATAGCCAAAAACATTCAGTACTTC.

This clonotype was counted ten times or more. This beta chain is a stray read from a library made for alpha chains; its abundance is not meaningful. V and J are TRBV7-6 and TRBJ2-5, with 12 bases that match TRBD2. With 5 bases clipped from V and 4 bases from J, the junction kept 5 bases outside the gene matches. The CDR3 is 15 residues long. Germline CDR1 is SGHVS and CDR2 is FNYEAQ. Here the CDR3 reads CASSPTSGSTETQYF. In DNA, the CDR3 is TGTGCCAGCAGCCCGACTAGCGGGAGTACAGAGACCCAGTACTTC.

This clonotype occurred many times. This beta chain lies outside the target of a library built for alpha chains; its clone size means little. The CDR3 region is CASSLFKRGDTQYF. CDR3 DNA sequence: TGTGCCAGCAGCTTATTTAAGAGGGGAGATACGCAGTATTTT. The chain carries TRBV7-2 and TRBJ2-3; D could derive from TRBD1 or TRBD2 (5 bases each). Trimming stripped 2 bases from V and 5 bases from J, with 11 bases between. Germline V gene lookup returns CDR1 SGHTA and CDR2 FQGNSA. CDR3 length equals 14 residues.

To note about this clonotype: With the library built for alpha chains, this beta chain is off target and its frequency is not meaningful. The V gene is TRBV7-2, the J gene TRBJ2-5; 9 bases are a match to TRBD2. With 1 base clipped from V and 1 base from J, the junction kept 4 bases outside the gene matches. The germline V gene encodes CDR1 SGHTA and CDR2 FQGNSA. The CDR3 spans 16 residues. The CDR3 here is CASSLVAGGGQETQYF. The CDR3 nucleotides read TGTGCCAGCAGCTTAGTGGCGGGAGGGGGCCAAGAGACCCAGTACTTC.

This clonotype showed up many times. This beta chain represents an off-target read in a library built for alpha chains; its size is of limited meaning. V usage is TRBV12-3 or TRBV12-4 and J usage is TRBJ1-1; the D is unclear. This CDR3 spans 14 amino acids. The germline V and J ends were trimmed by 2 bases and 7 bases, with 14 bases remaining between them. The CDR3 region is CASSLPSLMGEAFF. The CDR3 DNA sequence: TGTGCCAGCAGTTTACCCTCTCTGATGGGTGAAGCTTTCTTT.

By share of the sample, this clonotype is medium-sized. The library was built for alpha chains, so this beta chain is an off-target read and its size means little. The chain is built from TRBV14 and TRBJ2-1; maybe TRBD2 (5 bases). Germline V lookup: CDR1 SGHDN, CDR2 FVKESK. CDR3 length: 12 residues. Trimming took 0 bases from V and 14 from J, leaving 11 bases between them. The CDR3 region is CASSQDRTVKFF. In DNA form, the CDR3 reads TGTGCCAGCAGCCAAGATAGGACTGTGAAGTTCTTC. The whole variable domain, filled in from reference TRBV14 and TRBJ2-1, reads EAGVTQFPSHSVIEKGQTVTLRCDPISGHDNLYWYRRVMGKEIKFLLHFVKESKQDESGMPNNRFLAERTGGTYSTLKVQPAELEDSGVYFCASSQDRTVKFFGPGTRLTVL.

This clonotype has a count of ten or more. Within a library made for alpha chains, this beta chain is off target, and its count is uninformative. The rearrangement uses TRBV28 and TRBJ2-5; either TRBD1 or TRBD2 may fit D (5 bases each). The CDR3 spans 13 residues. Germline CDR1 and CDR2: MDHEN and SYDVKM. The DNA for the CDR3 is TGTGCTACCCACGGGACCCAGGGAGAGACCCAGTACTTC. It yields the protein CATHGTQGETQYF. Full variable domain (missing parts from reference TRBV28 and TRBJ2-5): DVKVTQSSRYLVKRTGEKVFLECVQDMDHENMFWYRQDPGLGLRLIYFSYDVKMKEKGDIPEGYSVSREKKERFSLILESASTNQTSMYLCATHGTQGETQYFGPGTRLLVL.